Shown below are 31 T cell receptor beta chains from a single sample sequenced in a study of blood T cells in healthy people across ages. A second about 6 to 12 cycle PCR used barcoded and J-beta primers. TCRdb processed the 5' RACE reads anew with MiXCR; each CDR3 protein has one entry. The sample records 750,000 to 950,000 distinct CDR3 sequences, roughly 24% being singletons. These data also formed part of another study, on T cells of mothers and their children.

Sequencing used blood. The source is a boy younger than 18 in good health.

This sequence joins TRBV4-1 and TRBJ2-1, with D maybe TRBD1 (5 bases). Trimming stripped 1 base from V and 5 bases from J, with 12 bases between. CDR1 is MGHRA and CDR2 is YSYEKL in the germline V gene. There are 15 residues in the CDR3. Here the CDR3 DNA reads TGCGCCAGCAGCCAAGTATCGGCAGGGAACAATGAGCAGTTCTTC. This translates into CASSQVSAGNNEQFF.

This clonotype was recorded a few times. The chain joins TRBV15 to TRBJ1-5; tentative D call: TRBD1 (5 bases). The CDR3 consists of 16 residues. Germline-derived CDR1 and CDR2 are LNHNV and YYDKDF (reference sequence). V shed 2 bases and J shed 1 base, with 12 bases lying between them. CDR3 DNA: TGTGCCACCAGCAGATTTCAGGGTGAGAGCAATCAGCCCCAGCATTTT. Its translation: CATSRFQGESNQPQHF. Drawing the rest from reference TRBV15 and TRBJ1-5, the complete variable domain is DAMVIQNPRYQVTQFGKPVTLSCSQTLNHNVMYWYQQKSSQAPKLLFHYYDKDFNNEADTPDNFQSRRPNTSFCFLDIRSPGLGDTAMYLCATSRFQGESNQPQHFGDGTRLSIL.

This chain's CDR3 is CASSSRGGDPRTQYF. CDR3 sequence (DNA): TGTGCCAGCAGCTCTCGAGGGGGGGACCCGCGCACGCAGTATTTT. This sequence joins TRBV7-8 and TRBJ2-3; possibly TRBD2 for D (7 bases). CDR1 is SGHVS, CDR2 FQNEAQ, per germline. The CDR3 has 15 residues. Trimming took 4 bases from V and 9 from J, leaving 20 bases between them.

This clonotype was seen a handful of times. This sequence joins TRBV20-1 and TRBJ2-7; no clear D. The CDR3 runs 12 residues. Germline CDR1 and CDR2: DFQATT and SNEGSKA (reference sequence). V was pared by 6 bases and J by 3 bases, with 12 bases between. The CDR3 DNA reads TGCAGTGCGAGTGACACCCTCTACGAGCAGTACTTC. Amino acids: CSASDTLYEQYF.

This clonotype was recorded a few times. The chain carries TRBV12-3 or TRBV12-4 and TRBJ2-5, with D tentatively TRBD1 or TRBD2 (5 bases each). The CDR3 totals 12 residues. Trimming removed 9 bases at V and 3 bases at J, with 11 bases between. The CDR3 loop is CASGTTKETQYF. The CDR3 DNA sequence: TGTGCCAGTGGGACGACAAAAGAGACCCAGTACTTC.

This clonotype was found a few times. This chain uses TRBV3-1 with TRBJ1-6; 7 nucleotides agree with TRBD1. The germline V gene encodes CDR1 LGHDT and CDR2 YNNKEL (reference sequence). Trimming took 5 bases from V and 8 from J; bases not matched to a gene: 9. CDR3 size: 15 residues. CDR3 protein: CASSDGTARYSPLHF. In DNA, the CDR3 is TGTGCCAGCAGCGACGGGACAGCCCGCTATTCACCCCTCCACTTT. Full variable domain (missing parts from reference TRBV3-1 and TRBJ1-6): DTAVSQTPKYLVTQMGNDKSIKCEQNLGHDTMYWYKQDSKKFLKIMFSYNNKELIINETVPNRFSPKSPDKAHLNLHINSLELGDSAVYFCASSDGTARYSPLHFGNGTRLTVT.

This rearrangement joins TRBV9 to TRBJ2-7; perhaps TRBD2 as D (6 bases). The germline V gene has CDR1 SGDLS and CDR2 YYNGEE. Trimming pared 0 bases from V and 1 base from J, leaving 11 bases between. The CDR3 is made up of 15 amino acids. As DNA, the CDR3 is TGTGCCAGCAGCGTAGAGGGTGGGGGGTCCTACGAGCAGTACTTC. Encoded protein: CASSVEGGGSYEQYF.

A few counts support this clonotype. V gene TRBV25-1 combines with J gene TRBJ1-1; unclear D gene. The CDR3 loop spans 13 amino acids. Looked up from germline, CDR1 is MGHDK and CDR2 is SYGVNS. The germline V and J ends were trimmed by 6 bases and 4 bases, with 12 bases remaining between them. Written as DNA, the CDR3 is TGTGCCAGCAGCCCAGATGGGAGCACTGAAGCTTTCTTT. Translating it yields CASSPDGSTEAFF.

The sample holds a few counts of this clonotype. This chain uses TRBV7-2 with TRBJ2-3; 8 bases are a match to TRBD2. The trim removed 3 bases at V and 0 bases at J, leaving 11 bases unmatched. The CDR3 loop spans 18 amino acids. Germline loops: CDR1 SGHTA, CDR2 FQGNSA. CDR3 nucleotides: TGTGCCAGCAGCTTTAGGCTAGCGGGTGCACCCAGCACAGATACGCAGTATTTT. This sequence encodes CASSFRLAGAPSTDTQYF. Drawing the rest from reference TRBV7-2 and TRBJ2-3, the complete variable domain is GAGVSQSPSNKVTEKGKDVELRCDPISGHTALYWYRQSLGQGLEFLIYFQGNSAPDKSGLPSDRFSAERTGGSVSTLTIQRTQQEDSAVYLCASSFRLAGAPSTDTQYFGPGTRLTVL.

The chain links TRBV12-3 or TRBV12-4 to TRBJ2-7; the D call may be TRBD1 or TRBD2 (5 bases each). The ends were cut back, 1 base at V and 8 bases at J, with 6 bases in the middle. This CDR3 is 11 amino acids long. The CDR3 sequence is CASSLGGKQYF. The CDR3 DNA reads TGTGCCAGCAGTTTAGGGGGGAAGCAGTACTTC.

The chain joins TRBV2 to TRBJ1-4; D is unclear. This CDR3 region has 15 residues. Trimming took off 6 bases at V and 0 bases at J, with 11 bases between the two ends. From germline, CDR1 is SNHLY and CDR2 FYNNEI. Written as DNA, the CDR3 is TGTGCCAGCAGGACCTGGACGGCAACTAATGAAAAACTGTTTTTT. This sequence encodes CASRTWTATNEKLFF.

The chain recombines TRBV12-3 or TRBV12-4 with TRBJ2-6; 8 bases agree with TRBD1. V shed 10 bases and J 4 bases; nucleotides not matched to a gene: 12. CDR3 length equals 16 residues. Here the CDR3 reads CAILPQGGTGANVLTF. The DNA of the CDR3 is TGTGCCATCCTCCCACAGGGGGGCACCGGGGCCAACGTCCTGACTTTC.

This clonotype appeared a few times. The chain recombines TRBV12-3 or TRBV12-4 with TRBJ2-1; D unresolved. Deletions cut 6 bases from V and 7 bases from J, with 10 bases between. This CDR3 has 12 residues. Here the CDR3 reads CASSPQANEQFF. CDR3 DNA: TGTGCCAGCAGCCCGCAAGCTAATGAGCAGTTCTTC.

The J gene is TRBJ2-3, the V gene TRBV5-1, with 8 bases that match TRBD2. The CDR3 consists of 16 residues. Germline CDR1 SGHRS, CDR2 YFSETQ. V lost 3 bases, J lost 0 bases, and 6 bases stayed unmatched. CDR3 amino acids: CASSSRTSPSTDTQYF. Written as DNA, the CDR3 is TGCGCCAGCAGCTCAAGGACTAGCCCTAGCACAGATACGCAGTATTTT.

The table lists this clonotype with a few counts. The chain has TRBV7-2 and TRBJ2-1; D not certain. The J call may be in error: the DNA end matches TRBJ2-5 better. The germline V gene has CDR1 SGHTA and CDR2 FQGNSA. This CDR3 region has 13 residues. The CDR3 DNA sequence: TGTGCCAGCAGCTTAACTATCCAAGAGACCCAGTACTTC. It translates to CASSLTIQETQYF.

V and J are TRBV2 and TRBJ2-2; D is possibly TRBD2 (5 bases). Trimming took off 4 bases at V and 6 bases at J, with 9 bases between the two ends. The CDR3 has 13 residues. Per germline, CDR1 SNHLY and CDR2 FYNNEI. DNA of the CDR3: TGTGCCAGCAGTGTAAGCGGCCCCGGGGAGCTGTTTTTT. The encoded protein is CASSVSGPGELFF.

This CDR3 reads CASSESGRQYEQYV. DNA for the CDR3: TGTGCCAGCAGTGAATCTGGCAGACAATACGAGCAGTACGTC. The V call is TRBV25-1, the J call TRBJ2-5; D not certain. With the DNA end fitting TRBJ2-7 better, the J assignment may be wrong. The CDR3 is 14 amino acids. Germline values: CDR1 MGHDK, CDR2 SYGVNS.

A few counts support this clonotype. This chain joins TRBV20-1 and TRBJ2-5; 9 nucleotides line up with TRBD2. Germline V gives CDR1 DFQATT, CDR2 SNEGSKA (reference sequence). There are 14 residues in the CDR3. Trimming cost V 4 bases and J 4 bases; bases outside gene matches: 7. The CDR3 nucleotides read TGCAGTGCTAATCTTCTAGCGGGGAGAGAGACCCAGTACTTC. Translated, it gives CSANLLAGRETQYF.

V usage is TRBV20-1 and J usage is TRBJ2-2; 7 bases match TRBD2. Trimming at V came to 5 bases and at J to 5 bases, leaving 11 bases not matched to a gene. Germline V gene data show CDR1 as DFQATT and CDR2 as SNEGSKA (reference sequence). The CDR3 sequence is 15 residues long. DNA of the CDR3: TGCAGTGCTTCCCGGCGTGGGGGGGAAACCGGGGAGCTGTTTTTT. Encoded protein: CSASRRGGETGELFF.

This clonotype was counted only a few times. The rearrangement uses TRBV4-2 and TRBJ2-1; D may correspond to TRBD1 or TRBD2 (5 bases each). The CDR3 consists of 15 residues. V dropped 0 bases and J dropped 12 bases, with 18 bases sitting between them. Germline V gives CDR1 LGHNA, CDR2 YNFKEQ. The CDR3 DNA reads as TGTGCCAGCAGCCAAGAGTACGGGACCCCTATCCGGCAGTTCTTC. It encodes CASSQEYGTPIRQFF.

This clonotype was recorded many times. The CDR3 protein is CASSSEGTGWIKNIQYF. The CDR3 DNA reads TGTGCCAGCAGTTCCGAGGGGACAGGGTGGATCAAAAACATTCAGTACTTC. The chain uses TRBV28 and TRBJ2-4, with 9 positions matching TRBD1. Losses at the gene ends were 4 bases for V and 3 bases for J; bases not matched to a gene: 10. This CDR3 contains 17 residues. Germline assignment: CDR1 MDHEN and CDR2 SYDVKM.

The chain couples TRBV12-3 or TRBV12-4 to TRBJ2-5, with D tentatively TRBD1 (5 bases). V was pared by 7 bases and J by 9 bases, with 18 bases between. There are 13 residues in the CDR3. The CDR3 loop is CASTRQPTVAQYF. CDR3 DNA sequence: TGTGCCAGCACCCGACAGCCCACAGTGGCCCAGTACTTC.

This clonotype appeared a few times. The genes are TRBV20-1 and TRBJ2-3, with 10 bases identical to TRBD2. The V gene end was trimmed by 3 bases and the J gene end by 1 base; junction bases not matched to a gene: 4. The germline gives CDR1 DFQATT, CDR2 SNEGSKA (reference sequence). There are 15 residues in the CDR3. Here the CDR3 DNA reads TGCAGTGCTAGTACAGCGGGGGGGCGCACAGATACGCAGTATTTT. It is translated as CSASTAGGRTDTQYF.

CDR3 sequence reads: CASSFQYVRSGNTIYF. The CDR3 nucleotides read TGTGCCAGCAGCTTTCAGTACGTTCGGTCTGGAAACACCATATATTTT. V is TRBV7-2 and J is TRBJ1-3; D uncertain. The CDR3 consists of 16 residues. V was pared by 3 bases and J by 1 base, with 13 bases between. From germline, CDR1 is SGHTA and CDR2 FQGNSA.

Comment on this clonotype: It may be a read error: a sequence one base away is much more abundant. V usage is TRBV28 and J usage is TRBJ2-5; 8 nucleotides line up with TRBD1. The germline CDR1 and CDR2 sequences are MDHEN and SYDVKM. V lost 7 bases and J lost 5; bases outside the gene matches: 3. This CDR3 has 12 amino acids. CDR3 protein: CASKDREETQYF. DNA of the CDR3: TGTGCCAGCAAGGACAGGGAGGAGACCCAGTACTTC.

The DNA of the CDR3 is TGCAGTGCTATAGCAGGGGGACATAGCAATCAGCCCCAGCATTTT. Protein sequence: CSAIAGGHSNQPQHF. The V and J genes are TRBV20-1 and TRBJ1-5; 7 bases line up with TRBD1. CDR3 length: 15 amino acids. With V trimmed by 4 bases and J by 0 bases, 6 bases remained unmatched. Germline assignment: CDR1 DFQATT and CDR2 SNEGSKA (reference sequence).

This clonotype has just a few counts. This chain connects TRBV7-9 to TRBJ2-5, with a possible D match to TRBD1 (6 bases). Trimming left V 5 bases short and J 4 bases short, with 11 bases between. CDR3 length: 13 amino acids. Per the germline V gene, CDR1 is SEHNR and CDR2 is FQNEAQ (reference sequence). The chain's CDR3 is CASSQLGGETQYF. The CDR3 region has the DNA TGTGCCAGCAGCCAGCTAGGGGGAGAGACCCAGTACTTC.

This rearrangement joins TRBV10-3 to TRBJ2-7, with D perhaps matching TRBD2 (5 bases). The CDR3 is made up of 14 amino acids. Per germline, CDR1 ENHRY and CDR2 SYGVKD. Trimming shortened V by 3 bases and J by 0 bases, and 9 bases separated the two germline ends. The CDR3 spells CAISDGKSSYEQYF. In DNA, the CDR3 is TGTGCCATCAGTGACGGGAAGAGCTCCTACGAGCAGTACTTC.

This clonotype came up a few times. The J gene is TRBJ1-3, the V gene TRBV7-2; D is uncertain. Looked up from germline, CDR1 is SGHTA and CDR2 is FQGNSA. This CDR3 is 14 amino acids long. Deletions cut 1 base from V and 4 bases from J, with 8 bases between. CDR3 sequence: CASSLVRLGNTIYF. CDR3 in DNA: TGTGCCAGCAGCTTAGTGAGATTGGGAAACACCATATATTTT. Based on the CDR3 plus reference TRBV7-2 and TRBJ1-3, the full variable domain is GAGVSQSPSNKVTEKGKDVELRCDPISGHTALYWYRQSLGQGLEFLIYFQGNSAPDKSGLPSDRFSAERTGGSVSTLTIQRTQQEDSAVYLCASSLVRLGNTIYFGEGSWLTVV.

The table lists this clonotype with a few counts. CDR3 nucleotide sequence: TGTGCCAGCCTCGCAGGGGGGGGCTATGGCTACACCTTC. It yields the protein CASLAGGGYGYTF. This chain connects TRBV6-5 to TRBJ1-2; 7 bases fit TRBD1. Germline CDR1 is MNHEY and CDR2 is SVGAGI. Trimming removed 8 bases from V and 4 bases from J; junction bases left unmatched: 7. CDR3 length: 13 amino acids.

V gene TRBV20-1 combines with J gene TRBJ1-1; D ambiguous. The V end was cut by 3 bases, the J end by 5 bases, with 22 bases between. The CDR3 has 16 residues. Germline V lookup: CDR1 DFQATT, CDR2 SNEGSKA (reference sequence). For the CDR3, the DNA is TGCAGTGCTAGTAAGTCCTTGATCCTGGGATATACTGAAGCTTTCTTT. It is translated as CSASKSLILGYTEAFF.